A single sample is the source of the 14 T cell receptor beta chains below, sequenced in a study of CD8+ T cells in alopecia areata. The treatment is: oral pan-JAK inhibitor, 5-10 mg twice daily. RNA extraction was followed by reverse transcription into cDNA, which acted as the sequencing template. Profiling relied on immunoSEQ multiplex PCR, and the TCRdb table lists in-frame clones only, not all of them. The sample holds more than 200,000 clones; under 70% are singletons and the top ten take roughly 4.2%. The sequencing used CD4+ T cells sorted from blood, collected at week 4, from a patient treated with tofacitinib. Receptors were obtained from a human donor with alopecia areata.

This clone was recorded only once. The chain joins TRBV5-6 to TRBJ2-2; D remains ambiguous. The germline V gene encodes CDR1 SGHDT and CDR2 YYEEEE. This CDR3 is built from 13 residues. Trimming cost V 4 bases and J 6 bases, with 10 bases left between them. CDR3 in amino acids: CASSLHGAGELFF. The CDR3 bases are TGTGCCAGCAGCCTCCATGGAGCCGGGGAGCTGTTTTTT.

J is TRBJ2-5 and V is TRBV7-2; D is ambiguous. The CDR3 extends over 13 amino acids. Germline loops: CDR1 SGHTA, CDR2 FQGNSA. Trimming shortened V by 5 bases and J by 2 bases, and 9 bases separated the two germline ends. The CDR3 loop reads CASSPRGQETQYF. The CDR3 nucleotides read TGTGCCAGCAGCCCCCGAGGACAAGAGACCCAGTACTTC.

This clone showed up just a few times. The rearrangement joins TRBV2 to TRBJ2-1; no definite D call. The CDR3 spans 13 residues. Trimming pared 5 bases from V and 5 bases from J, leaving 10 bases between. Germline CDR1 and CDR2: SNHLY and FYNNEI. The CDR3 loop is CASSPNRDNEQFF. DNA of the CDR3: TGTGCCAGCAGTCCTAACCGAGACAATGAGCAGTTCTTC.

The chain has TRBV5-1 and TRBJ1-1, with D perhaps TRBD1 (5 bases). The CDR3 sequence is 12 residues long. CDR1 is SGHRS and CDR2 is YFSETQ in the germline V gene. The V and J ends lost 4 bases and 10 bases respectively, with 14 bases between them. The CDR3 spells CASSPGGVGAFF. For the CDR3, the DNA is TGCGCCAGCAGCCCGGGGGGTGTAGGAGCTTTCTTT. Variable domain in full (rest from reference TRBV5-1 and TRBJ1-1): KAGVTQTPRYLIKTRGQQVTLSCSPISGHRSVSWYQQTPGQGLQFLFEYFSETQRNKGNFPGRFSGRQFSNSRSEMNVSTLELGDSALYLCASSPGGVGAFFGQGTRLTVV.

V is TRBV25-1 and J is TRBJ2-1; 8 positions agree with TRBD1. Germline values: CDR1 MGHDK, CDR2 SYGVNS. V shed 3 bases and J 7 bases; nucleotides not matched to a gene: 5. CDR3 length equals 14 residues. The CDR3 DNA reads TGTGCCAGCAGTGAGCCCCGGACAGGGAATGAGCAGTTCTTC. This gives the protein CASSEPRTGNEQFF.

The chain employs TRBV30 and TRBJ1-1; the D gene is possibly TRBD1 (6 bases). Germline CDR1 reads GTSNPN; CDR2 reads SVGIG (reference sequence). The CDR3 is made up of 17 amino acids. The ends were cut back, 4 bases at V and 4 bases at J, with 25 bases in the middle. The CDR3 reads CAWTRNRVGALSTEAFF. Written as DNA, the CDR3 is TGTGCCTGGACCCGAAACAGGGTGGGAGCTCTGTCCACTGAAGCTTTCTTT.

J is TRBJ2-7 and V is TRBV5-4; 11 bases line up with TRBD2. Germline V lookup: CDR1 SGHNT, CDR2 YYREEE (reference sequence). V shed 0 bases and J 2 bases; nucleotides not matched to a gene: 10. The CDR3 spans 18 residues. The CDR3 DNA reads TGTGCCAGCAGCTTGGCCGTACTAGCGGGGGCCCGTCCCTACGAGCAGTACTTC. This encodes CASSLAVLAGARPYEQYF. The entire variable domain, with the rest obtained from reference TRBV5-4 and TRBJ2-7, is as follows: ETGVTQSPTHLIKTRGQQVTLRCSSQSGHNTVSWYQQALGQGPQFIFQYYREEENGRGNFPPRFSGLQFPNYSSELNVNALELDDSALYLCASSLAVLAGARPYEQYFGPGTRLTVT.

The V and J genes are TRBV2 and TRBJ1-2; the match to TRBD1 covers 8 bases. Germline lookup yields CDR1 SNHLY and CDR2 FYNNEI. This CDR3 region has 14 residues. Losses at the gene ends were 10 bases for V and 1 base for J; bases not matched to a gene: 8. The CDR3 sequence is CATGTGIRNYGYTF. For the CDR3, the DNA is TGTGCCACAGGGACAGGTATACGTAACTATGGCTACACCTTC.

CDR3: CSVSHRAKDGYTF. For the CDR3, the DNA is TGCAGCGTTTCGCACAGGGCAAAGGATGGCTACACCTTC. This chain connects TRBV29-1 to TRBJ1-2; D might be TRBD1 (6 bases). V lost 5 bases, J lost 6 bases, and 16 bases lay in between. CDR1 and CDR2 from the germline V gene are SQVTM and ANQGSEA. This CDR3 has 13 residues.

This clone was seen more than once but under ten times. The chain uses TRBV10-3 and TRBJ2-7; D might be TRBD1 or TRBD2, each matching 5 bases. CDR3 length equals 12 residues. The germline V gene has CDR1 ENHRY and CDR2 SYGVKD. Deletions cut 5 bases from V and 3 bases from J, with 8 bases between. This CDR3 is CAISPRGYEQYF. The CDR3 coding sequence is TGTGCCATCAGTCCGAGGGGCTACGAGCAGTACTTC.

A few counts support this clone. This chain links TRBV27 with TRBJ1-6; 9 bases fit TRBD1. Germline CDR1 MNHEY, CDR2 SMNVEV (reference sequence). The CDR3 loop spans 16 amino acids. The ends lost 6 bases at V and 7 bases at J; junction bases unmatched: 10. This chain's CDR3 is CASRRTGDIRNSPLHF. CDR3 DNA: TGTGCCAGCAGGCGGACAGGGGATATACGAAATTCACCCCTCCACTTT.

The chain recombines TRBV30 with TRBJ2-1; D may match TRBD1 or TRBD2 (5 bases each). Trimming took off 4 bases at V and 0 bases at J, with 7 bases between the two ends. This CDR3 comprises 13 residues. The germline V gene has CDR1 GTSNPN and CDR2 SVGIG (reference sequence). In DNA, the CDR3 is TGTGCCTGGAAGAGGGGCTCCTACAATGAGCAGTTCTTC. Translated: CAWKRGSYNEQFF.

The chain carries TRBV5-5 and TRBJ2-1; maybe TRBD1 (7 bases). Trimming took 4 bases from V and 3 from J, leaving 17 bases between them. CDR1 SGHKS and CDR2 YYEKEE come from the germline V gene (reference sequence). The CDR3 is 16 amino acids. CDR3 sequence (DNA): TGTGCCAGCAGCACTATGACAGGGACTCTCTACAATGAGCAGTTCTTC. Amino acids: CASSTMTGTLYNEQFF.

The gene calls are TRBV5-6 and TRBJ2-2, with TRBD2 as a possible D gene (7 bases). The CDR3 extends over 16 amino acids. Looked up from germline, CDR1 is SGHDT and CDR2 is YYEEEE. Trimming took 1 base from V and 6 from J, leaving 16 bases between them. The CDR3 reads CASSLSRGGDPGELFF. The CDR3 bases are TGTGCCAGCAGCTTGTCGAGGGGGGGCGACCCCGGGGAGCTGTTTTTT.